Given below is one T cell receptor beta chain in context. Its recognized antigen is unknown. No clone much larger than this one lies a single base away; base qualities are absent. TCRbeta CDR3 regions were amplified from genomic DNA by means of the immunoSEQ Assay, a bias-controlled multiplex PCR. Processing in the source paper ran as follows. The number of nucleated cells in each sample was estimated from the amplification of reference gene primers within the assay. Sequence reads were collapsed and filtered to measure the absolute abundance of every unique TCRbeta CDR3 rearrangement. Productive Simpson clonality was computed per sample as the square root of Simpson's diversity index over productive rearrangements. TCRdb's version of the immuneACCESS table is confined to in-frame rearrangements and falls short of the full clone set. An unresolved V gene accounts for under half of the shortfall where checked; the remainder is of unknown origin. The V and J calls and the clone size are those of that table, but D and trimming were determined from the DNA. This sample is represented by around 250,000 clones; about 80% of them were singletons. About 4% of the sample comes from the top ten.

Participants in the prospective study were aged about 18 to 90 years, lived in about two dozen United States geographic areas, and enrolled through a virtual design. To assign participants to cohorts, the prospective study relied on clinical history that participants themselves reported in a screening survey and a study questionnaire. Each participant in the prospective study had whole blood, serum and a nasopharyngeal or oropharyngeal swab collected by mobile phlebotomists. Over a roughly 2-month period, participants in the prospective study had the option of providing additional blood draws and questionnaires. Prospective study blood samples were shipped either frozen or at room temperature before DNA extraction. This sample stems from a study of blood T cell repertoires in COVID-19 (dated by TCRdb to the early 2020s). Notes on the research overall: Collaborator samples came from the United States, Italy and Spain and covered acute and convalescent phases of COVID-19. The material from the prospective study consisted of cDNA or gDNA derived from T cells, B-cell-depleted T cells, or PBMCs. Subjects who had been exposed to COVID-19, were actively infected with it, or had recovered from it provided the deeply sampled blood TCRbeta repertoires that made up the dataset. A freely available public database, intended as a resource for researchers studying the immune response to SARS-CoV-2, is where the repertoires were released. Samples came from the ongoing ImmuneRACE study (first 160 participants) plus 1,254 subjects from 6 global collaborators. Nearly every sample came with metadata listing a de-identified subject ID, COVID-19 status, age in years and sex. HLA class I and class II types, where available, came from metadata supplied by the sample provider rather than from assay-based typing. The full study reports these points: How much clinical and demographic metadata was included differed by source and by participant, and the metadata was provided uncurated.

Cut back by 3 bases and 5 bases, the V and J ends lie 16 bases apart. Sequences SQVTM (CDR1) and ANQGSEA (CDR2) are obtained from the germline V gene. From the cysteine through the phenylalanine, the CDR3 covers 15 amino acids. Just CDR3 DNA is preserved here, 45 bases in frame from base 1. Material: PBMCs or T cells enriched from blood (not recorded which). This receptor was obtained from a young man with acute COVID-19. The sequence is built from TRBV29-1 and TRBJ2-2; D gene: possibly TRBD1, on 6 matching bases. Here is the DNA: TGCAGCGTTGATGTTAGGCAGGGGAATACCGGGGAGCTGTTTTTT. This is translated as CSVDVRQGNTGELFF.